The 29 T cell receptor beta chains below come from one sample, sequenced in a study of cytomegalovirus exposure and HLA in healthy donors. The data were produced by immunoSEQ multiplex PCR, yet TCRdb's version contains in-frame clones alone and is incomplete. The table shows about 130,000 clones, with roughly 94% occurring only once. Specimen: PBMCs. The receptor set was obtained from a woman between 18 and 29 years old in good health and CMV-seronegative.

The chain links TRBV29-1 to TRBJ1-2; a weak D match, TRBD1 (6 bases). The V gene lost 0 bases and the J gene lost 7 bases, with 9 bases spanning the gap. The length of the CDR3 is 12 residues. The V gene's germline CDR1 is SQVTM and CDR2 ANQGSEA. The CDR3 nucleotides are TGCAGCGTTGAAGACTCAGGGGTTGGCTACACCTTC. Amino acid sequence: CSVEDSGVGYTF.

As DNA, the CDR3 is TGCGCCAGCAGCCCGGAAGGTGCGGCCAGCTCCTATAATTCACCCCTCCACTTT. Translated, it gives CASSPEGAASSYNSPLHF. This chain uses TRBV5-1 with TRBJ1-6, with D unresolved. The CDR3 totals 18 residues. Deletions cut 4 bases from V and 0 bases from J, with 17 bases between. CDR1 and CDR2 from the germline V gene are SGHRS and YFSETQ.

The chain recombines TRBV21-1 with TRBJ1-4. TRBV21-1 has pseudogene status. The CDR3 runs to 13 residues. This CDR3 is CATPVATNEKLFF. As DNA, the CDR3 is TGTGCCACCCCGGTGGCAACTAATGAAAAACTGTTTTTT.

The rearrangement links TRBV18 to TRBJ2-3; 9 bases match TRBD2. CDR3 length: 16 amino acids. Germline-derived CDR1 and CDR2 are KGHSH and LQKENI. The V and J ends lost 3 bases and 7 bases, in that order; junction bases with no gene match: 11. Here the CDR3 reads CASSPGREGHVNTQYF. CDR3 sequence (DNA): TGTGCCAGCTCACCGGGGCGGGAGGGCCACGTGAATACGCAGTATTTT.

The CDR3: CASSSGQGLGQPQHF. CDR3 in DNA: TGTGCCAGCAGTTCCGGACAGGGCCTGGGTCAGCCCCAGCATTTT. The chain employs TRBV28 and TRBJ1-5; 8 bases agree with TRBD1. V gave up 4 bases and J gave up 6 bases; unmatched junction bases: 8. CDR1 is MDHEN, CDR2 SYDVKM, per germline. This CDR3 is 15 amino acids long.

The rearrangement uses TRBV19 and TRBJ1-2; no clear D. The length of the CDR3 is 11 residues. CDR1 and CDR2 (germline): LNHDA, SQIVND (reference sequence). Trimming shortened V by 3 bases and J by 7 bases, and 6 bases separated the two germline ends. The CDR3 DNA sequence: TGTGCCAGTAGTATGTTTCTTGGCTACACCTTC. Translating it yields CASSMFLGYTF.

This sequence joins TRBV4-1 and TRBJ1-2; TRBD1 might be the D (5 bases). The V gene lost 0 bases and the J gene lost 4 bases, with 12 bases spanning the gap. Per the germline V gene, CDR1 is MGHRA and CDR2 is YSYEKL. The CDR3 is 15 amino acids. The CDR3 spells CASSQDGRGGYGYTF. The DNA for the CDR3 is TGCGCCAGCAGCCAAGACGGGAGGGGAGGCTATGGCTACACCTTC.

V is TRBV19 and J is TRBJ2-7, with TRBD2 as a possible D gene (5 bases). V was shortened by 3 bases and J by 4 bases, with 22 bases between the two germline ends. This CDR3 spans 17 amino acids. Germline V gene data show CDR1 as LNHDA and CDR2 as SQIVND (reference sequence). CDR3 sequence: CASSITGTATIKYEQYF. The DNA of the CDR3 is TGTGCCAGTAGTATCACGGGAACTGCCACAATAAAATACGAGCAGTACTTC.

V is TRBV19 and J is TRBJ1-1, with D possibly being TRBD1 (6 bases). This CDR3 is 14 amino acids long. Germline V gene lookup returns CDR1 LNHDA and CDR2 SQIVND (reference sequence). Trimming stripped 5 bases from V and 6 bases from J, with 16 bases between. The CDR3 nucleotides read TGTGCCAGTAGTGCAGGACAGAGCTCTGCTGAAGCTTTCTTT. Encoded protein: CASSAGQSSAEAFF.

The genes are TRBV28 and TRBJ1-5; no reliable D call. Trimming cost V 5 bases and J 2 bases, with 19 bases left between them. Germline CDR1 and CDR2: MDHEN and SYDVKM. This CDR3 spans 17 amino acids. This CDR3 reads CASSPRGGQARNQPQHF. DNA for the CDR3: TGTGCCAGCAGTCCCCGGGGTGGGCAGGCCCGCAATCAGCCCCAGCATTTT.

The V gene is TRBV18, the J gene TRBJ1-4, with D possibly TRBD1 on 5 matching bases. Germline V CDR1 and CDR2: KGHSH, LQKENI. The germline V and J ends were trimmed by 0 bases and 8 bases, with 13 bases remaining between them. This CDR3 spans 15 amino acids. CDR3 sequence: CASSPPSREGEKLFF. Written as DNA, the CDR3 is TGTGCCAGCTCACCACCATCCAGGGAGGGCGAAAAACTGTTTTTT.

This rearrangement joins TRBV2 to TRBJ2-5; perhaps TRBD2 as D (7 bases). Trimming pared 0 bases from V and 3 bases from J, leaving 11 bases between. From germline, CDR1 is SNHLY and CDR2 FYNNEI. This CDR3 contains 15 residues. The CDR3 DNA reads TGTGCCAGCAGTGAAGCACGAGGGGGGGAAGAGACCCAGTACTTC. Amino acid sequence: CASSEARGGEETQYF.

The chain combines TRBV19 with TRBJ1-5; perhaps TRBD1 as D (6 bases). Germline values: CDR1 LNHDA, CDR2 SQIVND (reference sequence). The CDR3 contains 15 residues. V dropped 5 bases and J dropped 3 bases, with 14 bases sitting between them. CDR3 region: CASSDTGSFNQPQHF. As DNA, the CDR3 is TGTGCCAGTAGTGATACAGGGTCTTTCAATCAGCCCCAGCATTTT. The variable domain in full, with the rest retrieved from reference TRBV19 and TRBJ1-5, is DGGITQSPKYLFRKEGQNVTLSCEQNLNHDAMYWYRQDPGQGLRLIYYSQIVNDFQKGDIAEGYSVSREKKESFPLTVTSAQKNPTAFYLCASSDTGSFNQPQHFGDGTRLSIL.

This rearrangement joins TRBV15 to TRBJ2-7; D might be TRBD1 (8 bases). Germline CDR1 reads LNHNV; CDR2 reads YYDKDF (reference sequence). This CDR3 comprises 15 residues. The germline V and J ends were trimmed by 2 bases and 7 bases, with 18 bases remaining between them. CDR3: CATSRQIGQGGEQYF. In DNA, the CDR3 is TGTGCCACCAGCAGACAAATCGGACAGGGAGGGGAGCAGTACTTC.

This rearrangement joins TRBV5-1 to TRBJ2-7; TRBD2 aligns across 13 bases. The CDR3 covers 15 residues. CDR1 and CDR2 (germline): SGHRS, YFSETQ. Trimming at V came to 5 bases and at J to 7 bases, leaving 9 bases not matched to a gene. CDR3 protein: CASSVETSGRMEQYF. The CDR3 DNA is TGCGCCAGCAGTGTTGAGACTAGCGGGAGGATGGAGCAGTACTTC.

V usage is TRBV4-1 and J usage is TRBJ2-5; D ambiguous. The CDR3 totals 14 residues. Trimming cost V 0 bases and J 8 bases, with 13 bases left between them. Germline CDR1 reads MGHRA; CDR2 reads YSYEKL. CDR3 in amino acids: CASSQESSGSTQYF. The CDR3 DNA reads as TGCGCCAGCAGCCAAGAATCATCCGGTTCTACCCAGTACTTC.

V is TRBV6-1 and J is TRBJ1-2; D gene uncertain. Germline V gene lookup returns CDR1 MNHNS and CDR2 SASEGT. With 4 bases removed from V and 4 bases from J, the gap between germline ends came to 7 bases. This CDR3 spans 12 amino acids. The CDR3 region is CASSATIYGYTF. The CDR3 DNA follows: TGTGCCAGCAGTGCAACAATCTATGGCTACACCTTC.

The V and J genes are TRBV10-3 and TRBJ2-7, with D possibly matching TRBD2 (5 bases). This CDR3 comprises 13 residues. The V gene lost 6 bases and the J gene lost 9 bases, with 18 bases spanning the gap. Germline V gives CDR1 ENHRY, CDR2 SYGVKD. CDR3 protein: CAIRGDYGRPQYF. For the CDR3, the DNA is TGTGCCATCAGGGGAGATTACGGACGTCCGCAGTACTTC.

The chain uses TRBV7-2 and TRBJ2-7, with TRBD2 matching 9 bases. V lost 5 bases, J lost 2 bases, and 1 base stayed unmatched. This CDR3 has 13 residues. Germline values: CDR1 SGHTA, CDR2 FQGNSA. CDR3 nucleotides: TGTGCCAGCAGCCGACTAGCGGCCTACGAGCAGTACTTC. It encodes CASSRLAAYEQYF.

The chain combines TRBV13 with TRBJ1-1; no reliable D call. Trimming shortened V by 2 bases and J by 5 bases, and 3 bases separated the two germline ends. This CDR3 region has 11 residues. CDR1 is PRHDT and CDR2 is FYEKMQ in the germline V gene (reference sequence). In nucleotides, the CDR3 is TGTGCCAGCAGCTTACAGACTGAAGCTTTCTTT. Protein product: CASSLQTEAFF.

This chain uses TRBV11-1 with TRBJ1-1, with 8 positions matching TRBD1. Germline V gene lookup returns CDR1 SGHAT and CDR2 FQDESV (reference sequence). The V gene end was trimmed by 5 bases and the J gene end by 4 bases; junction bases not matched to a gene: 6. This CDR3 has 14 residues. CDR3 sequence (DNA): TGTGCCAGCAGCGTTACAGGGGGAGGCACTGAAGCTTTCTTT. Its translation: CASSVTGGGTEAFF.

The chain recombines TRBV30 with TRBJ2-5; D ambiguous. Germline V gives CDR1 GTSNPN, CDR2 SVGIG (reference sequence). Between the trimmed V and J ends, which lost 0 bases and 13 bases, there was a span of 18 bases. The CDR3 sequence is 13 residues long. Here the CDR3 DNA reads TGTGCCTGGAGTGTACAACGTACAGCCACTCTGTACTTC. It yields the protein CAWSVQRTATLYF.

The gene calls are TRBV9 and TRBJ2-1; 9 bases agree with TRBD1. CDR1 and CDR2 from the germline V gene are SGDLS and YYNGEE. Losses at the gene ends were 3 bases for V and 5 bases for J; bases not matched to a gene: 9. The CDR3 loop spans 16 amino acids. CDR3 loop: CASSARGQGVHNEQFF. Here the CDR3 DNA reads TGTGCCAGCAGCGCACGGGGACAGGGTGTGCACAATGAGCAGTTCTTC.

The V call is TRBV6-5, the J call TRBJ1-1, with D perhaps TRBD1 (6 bases). This CDR3 is 14 amino acids long. Germline assignment: CDR1 MNHEY and CDR2 SVGAGI. The V gene lost 5 bases and the J gene lost 3 bases, with 13 bases spanning the gap. CDR3 DNA sequence: TGTGCCAGCAGTGAACTAGGACAGTACACTGAAGCTTTCTTT. Translation: CASSELGQYTEAFF.

V gene TRBV23-1 combines with J gene TRBJ2-1; 9 bases are shared with TRBD2. TRBV23-1 is given ORF status, its function remaining uncertain. This CDR3 has 19 residues. V dropped 9 bases and J dropped 2; count of bases not matched to a gene: 20. For the CDR3, the DNA is TGCGCCAGTGAACCCAGGGGCGGGAGGGTAACAGGCACCTACAATGAGCAGTTCTTC. Translating gives CASEPRGGRVTGTYNEQFF.

In its sample, this clone was seen once. This rearrangement joins TRBV10-3 to TRBJ2-7; D might be TRBD2 (6 bases). V lost 10 bases and J 5 bases, leaving 21 bases between the germline ends. The length of the CDR3 is 14 residues. CDR1 is ENHRY, CDR2 SYGVKD, per germline. The CDR3 DNA reads as TGTGCCACCGTTGGGTATACGGGAGTGAACGAGCAGTACTTC. Translation gives CATVGYTGVNEQYF.

The chain uses TRBV5-5 and TRBJ2-5; TRBD2 aligns across 7 bases. CDR3 length: 15 residues. From germline, CDR1 is SGHKS and CDR2 YYEKEE (reference sequence). The ends lost 5 bases at V and 2 bases at J; junction bases unmatched: 9. This chain's CDR3 is CASRFLPGGQETQYF. The CDR3 region has the DNA TGTGCCAGCAGGTTCCTCCCGGGGGGTCAAGAGACCCAGTACTTC.

V and J are TRBV5-5 and TRBJ2-7; the match to TRBD2 covers 8 bases. Trimming at V came to 3 bases and at J to 2 bases, leaving 10 bases not matched to a gene. The CDR3 has 16 residues. Per germline, CDR1 SGHKS and CDR2 YYEKEE (reference sequence). This CDR3 reads CASSSSFSGTPYEQYF. The CDR3 DNA reads TGTGCCAGCAGCTCATCATTTAGCGGGACCCCCTACGAGCAGTACTTC.

The chain uses TRBV7-9 and TRBJ2-7, with TRBD1 as a possible D gene (6 bases). The CDR3 is 14 residues long. Looked up from germline, CDR1 is SEHNR and CDR2 is FQNEAQ (reference sequence). V lost 4 bases, J lost 5 bases, and 15 bases lay in between. The CDR3 reads CASSSYTGNHEQYF. The DNA for the CDR3 is TGTGCCAGCAGCTCCTATACAGGGAACCACGAGCAGTACTTC.